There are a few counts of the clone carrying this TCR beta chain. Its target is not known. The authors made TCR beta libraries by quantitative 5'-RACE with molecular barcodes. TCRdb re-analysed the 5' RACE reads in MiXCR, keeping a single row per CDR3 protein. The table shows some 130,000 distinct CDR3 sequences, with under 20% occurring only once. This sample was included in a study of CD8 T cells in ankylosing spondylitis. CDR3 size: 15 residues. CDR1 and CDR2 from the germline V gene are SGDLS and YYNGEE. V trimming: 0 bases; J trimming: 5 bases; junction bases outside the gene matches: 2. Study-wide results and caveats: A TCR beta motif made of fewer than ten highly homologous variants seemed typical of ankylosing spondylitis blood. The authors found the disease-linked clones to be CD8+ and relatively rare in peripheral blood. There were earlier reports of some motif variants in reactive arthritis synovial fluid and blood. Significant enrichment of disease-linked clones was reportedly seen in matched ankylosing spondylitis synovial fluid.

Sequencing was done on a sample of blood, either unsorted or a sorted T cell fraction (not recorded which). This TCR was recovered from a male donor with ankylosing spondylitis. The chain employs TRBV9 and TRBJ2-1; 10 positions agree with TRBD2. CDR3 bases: TGTGCCAGCAGCGTAGTAACTAGCGGGGACAATGAGCAGTTCTTC. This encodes CASSVVTSGDNEQFF.